The present TCR beta chain was sequenced within a study of cytomegalovirus exposure and HLA in healthy donors. The PCR ran on 60 Vbeta and 13 Jbeta primers. TCRdb's table, derived via immunoSEQ multiplex PCR, lists solely in-frame clones and lacks some. Of 110,000 to 150,000 clones listed, approximately 71% are singletons. The germline V gene has CDR1 SGHNT and CDR2 YYREEE (reference sequence). This CDR3 spans 14 amino acids. V shed 2 bases and J shed 2 bases, with 10 bases lying between them. Turning to this clone: Antigen unknown.

Study findings and constraints: Reportedly, a later analysis found an Asian-associated ancestry cluster had fewer N-insertions than the approximately 700-donor mean. Previously analyzed data showed that most TCR beta V segments were productive at a frequency of about 87% or about 30%. There was a cluster of highly shared sequence variants that was likely a sequencing artifact.

The sequenced material came from PBMCs. The rearrangement uses TRBV5-4 and TRBJ2-5; no firm D call. The TCR sequence derives from a man aged 35 to 55 in good health and CMV-seronegative. This CDR3 reads CASSFLGYQETQYF. The CDR3 DNA is TGTGCCAGCAGCTTTTTGGGCTATCAAGAGACCCAGTACTTC.